The present T cell receptor (beta chain) was sequenced within a study of blood T cells in healthy people across ages. Notes on the study in general: TCR beta diversity, measured per million T cells, fell in a roughly linear way with age. Fewer expanded clones and more diversity marked long-lived versus aged donors.

Looked up from germline, CDR1 is ENHRY and CDR2 is SYGVKD. This CDR3 has 15 residues. The germline V and J ends were trimmed by 0 bases and 2 bases, with 9 bases remaining between them. Next came a second PCR, run for about 7 to 11 cycles, which used a sample-barcoded 5' primer along with a J-beta primer mix. TCRdb re-analysed the 5' RACE reads in MiXCR, keeping a single row per CDR3 protein. The table includes about 1.4 million distinct CDR3 sequences, 45% to 70% detected once. This clonotype came up a few times. Its antigen is unidentified. The TCR comes from a man younger than 35 in good health. This chain joins TRBV10-3 and TRBJ2-3, with unresolved D. Sequences were obtained from blood. The CDR3, as DNA: TGTGCCATCAGTGAGTCAATCGGGTCCACAGATACGCAGTATTTT. Its protein product is CAISESIGSTDTQYF.